These 30 T cell receptor beta chains were sequenced from one sample in a study of blood T cell repertoires in COVID-19 (TCRdb year 2020). Libraries came from the immunoSEQ multiplex PCR assay. Here the immuneACCESS table is served through TCRdb, limited to in-frame sequences with V and J called. Missing clones are a known gap in these copies; in checked studies unresolved V genes cover under half, and the rest lacks a known reason. The sample data list over 90,000 clones, and nearly 85% of these were observed just once. Together, the top ten hold about an eighth of the sample. The sample was peripheral blood. The source of these receptors is a human donor in a cohort sampled during active or convalescent COVID-19.

V and J are TRBV15 and TRBJ2-1; no firm D call. CDR3 length equals 15 residues. V lost 3 bases, J lost 0 bases, and 9 bases lay in between. The germline CDR1 and CDR2 sequences are LNHNV and YYDKDF (reference sequence). The chain's CDR3 is CATSRTFSSYNEQFF. CDR3 sequence (DNA): TGTGCCACCAGCAGGACTTTTAGCTCCTACAATGAGCAGTTCTTC. Complete variable domain (other parts from reference TRBV15 and TRBJ2-1): DAMVIQNPRYQVTQFGKPVTLSCSQTLNHNVMYWYQQKSSQAPKLLFHYYDKDFNNEADTPDNFQSRRPNTSFCFLDIRSPGLGDTAMYLCATSRTFSSYNEQFFGPGTRLTVL.

The sample holds one count of this clone. The rearrangement joins TRBV27 to TRBJ1-2; a weak D match, TRBD1 (5 bases). V lost 0 bases and J 1 base, leaving 6 bases between the germline ends. From germline, CDR1 is MNHEY and CDR2 SMNVEV (reference sequence). The CDR3 length is 14 residues. The CDR3 bases are TGTGCCAGCAGTTTATCCGGGGGTAACTATGGCTACACCTTC. Protein: CASSLSGGNYGYTF.

The chain links TRBV7-8 to TRBJ1-5, with 7 bases aligning to TRBD1. The CDR3 runs 16 residues. CDR1 is SGHVS and CDR2 is FQNEAQ in the germline V gene. Germline trimming cut 2 bases from V and 4 bases from J; bases unmatched to any gene: 8. The CDR3 loop is CASSLRGQAGNQPQHF. CDR3 bases: TGTGCCAGCAGCTTAAGAGGACAGGCCGGGAATCAGCCCCAGCATTTT. Filled out from reference TRBV7-8 and TRBJ1-5, the complete variable domain reads GAGVSQSPRYKVAKRGQDVALRCDPISGHVSLFWYQQALGQGPEFLTYFQNEAQLDKSGLPSDRFFAERPEGSVSTLKIQRTQQEDSAVYLCASSLRGQAGNQPQHFGDGTRLSIL.

The rearrangement joins TRBV11-1 to TRBJ1-1; a weak D match, TRBD1 (6 bases). Per germline, CDR1 SGHAT and CDR2 FQDESV (reference sequence). V shed 2 bases and J shed 5 bases, with 12 bases lying between them. This CDR3 contains 14 residues. This CDR3 is CASSLTQGRTEAFF. CDR3 nucleotides: TGTGCCAGCAGCTTAACACAGGGCAGGACTGAAGCTTTCTTT.

The chain joins TRBV12-3 or TRBV12-4 to TRBJ1-2; weak D call: TRBD1 (5 bases). Trimming stripped 4 bases from V and 1 base from J, with 7 bases between. CDR3 length equals 13 residues. CDR3 nucleotide sequence: TGTGCCAGCAGTTGGGGGGGTAACTATGGCTACACCTTC. Encoded protein: CASSWGGNYGYTF.

This clone was seen once. V is TRBV2 and J is TRBJ1-2; 8 positions match TRBD1. CDR3 length equals 13 residues. J lost 7 bases, V lost 6 bases, and 7 bases had no gene match. The V gene's germline CDR1 is SNHLY and CDR2 FYNNEI. Written as DNA, the CDR3 is TGTGCCAGCAGCCGGGACAGGAGGGGTGGCTACACCTTC. It is translated as CASSRDRRGGYTF.

J is TRBJ1-1 and V is TRBV6-5; a weak D match, TRBD1 (5 bases). The CDR3 has 13 residues. Trimming shortened V by 2 bases and J by 6 bases, and 10 bases separated the two germline ends. Per the germline V gene, CDR1 is MNHEY and CDR2 is SVGAGI. The CDR3 is CASSYQGRAEAFF. DNA of the CDR3: TGTGCCAGCAGTTACCAGGGCCGCGCTGAAGCTTTCTTT.

The rearrangement uses TRBV7-3 and TRBJ1-2; D remains ambiguous. V gave up 9 bases and J gave up 12 bases, with 11 bases separating them. This CDR3 is built from 9 residues. Per the germline V gene, CDR1 is SGHTA and CDR2 is FQGTGA. In DNA form, the CDR3 reads TGTGCCAGGACCCAGGTCCACACCTTC. This sequence encodes CARTQVHTF.

This clone was detected once. The chain combines TRBV18 with TRBJ2-3, with 8 bases fitting TRBD2. This CDR3 has 16 amino acids. V shed 1 base, J shed 2 bases, and the junction held 5 bases outside the gene matches. Germline V gene data show CDR1 as KGHSH and CDR2 as LQKENI. The CDR3 DNA is TGTGCCAGCTCACCACGAACGGGGGGGTCCACAGATACGCAGTATTTT. Translated, it gives CASSPRTGGSTDTQYF.

This clone was detected only a few times. The chain uses TRBV4-1 and TRBJ1-5; 8 nucleotides line up with TRBD1. Trimming cost V 2 bases and J 6 bases; bases outside gene matches: 6. CDR1 is MGHRA and CDR2 is YSYEKL in the germline V gene. The CDR3 has 15 residues. CDR3 amino acids: CASSQLPRGPQPQHF. The CDR3 DNA follows: TGCGCCAGCAGCCAACTACCCAGGGGGCCTCAGCCCCAGCATTTT.

The chain combines TRBV13 with TRBJ1-2, with D tentatively TRBD1 (6 bases). The V end lost 1 base, the J end lost 11 bases, and 11 bases lay between the germline ends. Germline CDR1 and CDR2: PRHDT and FYEKMQ (reference sequence). The CDR3 spans 12 residues. DNA for the CDR3: TGTGCCAGCAGCTTAGTTGGCAGGGGTTACACCTTC. This codes for CASSLVGRGYTF.

This clone appeared a few times. The V and J genes are TRBV24-1 and TRBJ1-5, with TRBD1 identical over 8 bases. V was clipped by 9 bases and J by 4 bases; unmatched bases: 1. Germline CDR1 reads KGHDR; CDR2 reads SFDVKD. This CDR3 comprises 12 residues. Here the CDR3 reads CATGQGNQPQHF. Written as DNA, the CDR3 is TGTGCCACCGGACAGGGTAATCAGCCCCAGCATTTT.

The J gene is TRBJ2-1, the V gene TRBV12-5; the match to TRBD1 covers 11 bases. The ends lost 4 bases at V and 9 bases at J; junction bases unmatched: 8. From germline, CDR1 is LGHNT and CDR2 FRNRAP. The length of the CDR3 is 15 residues. CDR3 bases: TGTGCTAGTGGTTGGCGGACAGGGGGCCCCGCTGAGCAGTTCTTC. Its translation: CASGWRTGGPAEQFF.

The chain uses TRBV7-3 and TRBJ1-2; possible D gene TRBD1, 5 bases. V lost 4 bases and J lost 7, with 7 bases in between. The germline CDR1 and CDR2 sequences are SGHTA and FQGTGA. The CDR3 sequence is 11 residues long. This chain's CDR3 is CASSYGGGYTF. CDR3 in DNA: TGTGCCAGCAGCTACGGGGGTGGCTACACCTTC. Full variable domain (remainder filled in from reference TRBV7-3 and TRBJ1-2): GAGVSQTPSNKVTEKGKYVELRCDPISGHTALYWYRQSLGQGPEFLIYFQGTGAADDSGLPNDRFFAVRPEGSVSTLKIQRTERGDSAVYLCASSYGGGYTFGSGTRLTVV.

The genes are TRBV10-3 and TRBJ2-3, with D unresolved. V was pared by 8 bases and J by 2 bases, with 14 bases between. Germline assignment: CDR1 ENHRY and CDR2 SYGVKD. This CDR3 is built from 14 residues. The CDR3 DNA follows: TGTGCCATCCAGGCTATAGATGACACAGATACGCAGTATTTT. Amino acid sequence: CAIQAIDDTDTQYF.

The chain employs TRBV4-3 and TRBJ2-1; 7 nucleotides align to TRBD1. J lost 8 bases, V lost 5 bases, and 15 bases had no gene match. From germline, CDR1 is LGHNA and CDR2 YSLEER. The CDR3 has 16 amino acids. In DNA form, the CDR3 reads TGCGCCAGCAGCTCACTAGAGGGGGCAAGGCGGTATGAGCAGTTCTTC. Translated, it gives CASSSLEGARRYEQFF.

This clone has a single count. The chain has TRBV12-3 or TRBV12-4 and TRBJ2-1, with TRBD2 matching 8 bases. The trim removed 5 bases at V and 11 bases at J, leaving 5 bases unmatched. There are 12 residues in the CDR3. CDR3 bases: TGTGCCAGCAGTAGCGGGGGCCCGCAGCAGTTCTTC. Residues: CASSSGGPQQFF.

This chain connects TRBV7-3 to TRBJ2-5; possibly TRBD1 for D (6 bases). The CDR3 consists of 13 residues. Germline V lookup: CDR1 SGHTA, CDR2 FQGTGA. Trimming shortened V by 5 bases and J by 6 bases, and 13 bases separated the two germline ends. This CDR3 is CASSVGAWKTQYF. Written as DNA, the CDR3 is TGTGCCAGCAGCGTGGGGGCCTGGAAGACCCAGTACTTC.

This chain joins TRBV29-1 and TRBJ1-2; 8 bases are a match to TRBD1. V shed 4 bases, J shed 4 bases, and the junction held 5 bases outside the gene matches. CDR3 length: 13 residues. Looked up from germline, CDR1 is SQVTM and CDR2 is ANQGSEA. In DNA form, the CDR3 reads TGCAGCGTTGCTCCAGGGGGCGGCTATGGCTACACCTTC. Encoded protein: CSVAPGGGYGYTF. The variable domain in full, completed from reference TRBV29-1 and TRBJ1-2, reads SAVISQKPSRDICQRGTSLTIQCQVDSQVTMMFWYRQQPGQSLTLIATANQGSEATYESGFVIDKFPISRPNLTFSTLTVSNMSPEDSSIYLCSVAPGGGYGYTFGSGTRLTVV.

The genes are TRBV7-8 and TRBJ2-1; D might be TRBD2 (5 bases). V lost 2 bases to trimming and J lost 7 bases, with 12 bases between them. The CDR3 runs to 14 residues. From germline, CDR1 is SGHVS and CDR2 FQNEAQ. The CDR3 DNA follows: TGTGCCAGCAGCTTAAGTCCTAGCAGTAATGAGCAGTTCTTC. It translates to CASSLSPSSNEQFF.

The chain links TRBV12-3 or TRBV12-4 to TRBJ2-7; D is possibly TRBD2 (6 bases). V was trimmed by 6 bases and J by 3 bases, leaving 12 bases between them. The CDR3 has 13 amino acids. The CDR3 is CASRIGGGYEQYF. The CDR3 bases are TGTGCCAGCAGAATCGGGGGAGGCTACGAGCAGTACTTC.

The CDR3, as DNA: TGTGCCAGCAGCTACTCGGGACAGGTAGGGGATTCACCCCTCCACTTT. This encodes CASSYSGQVGDSPLHF. The rearrangement uses TRBV7-9 and TRBJ1-6; 8 nucleotides align to TRBD1. The CDR3 is 16 residues long. V was clipped by 4 bases and J by 8 bases; unmatched bases: 10. Germline lookup yields CDR1 SEHNR and CDR2 FQNEAQ (reference sequence).

On this clone: A junction end diverges from the germline sequence, so it may reflect a read error. The genes are TRBV6-1 and TRBJ1-2, with 7 bases lining up with TRBD1. The CDR3 is 14 amino acids. In germline, CDR1 is MNHNS, CDR2 SASEGT. The CDR3 here is CAGSETGRNYGYTF. CDR3 nucleotide sequence: TGTGCCGGCAGTGAGACAGGGCGAAACTATGGCTACACCTTC.

This clone was recorded only once. The chain uses TRBV21-1 and TRBJ1-2; TRBD1 was called by the table and not checked on the DNA. TRBV21-1 is classified as a pseudogene. The CDR3 sequence is 17 residues long. DNA for the CDR3: TGTGCCAGCAGCAAATTGTGGCTAAACAGGGGATGGGACGGCTACACCTTC. Translation gives CASSKLWLNRGWDGYTF.

This clone was found a few times. This chain joins TRBV27 and TRBJ1-6; the match to TRBD1 covers 7 bases. Germline V gene sequence: CDR1 MNHEY, CDR2 SMNVEV (reference sequence). Trimming cost V 3 bases and J 5 bases; bases outside gene matches: 4. The CDR3 has 15 residues. The CDR3 sequence is CASSFGQGDNSPLHF. CDR3 bases: TGTGCCAGCAGTTTTGGGCAGGGGGATAATTCACCCCTCCACTTT.

The J gene is TRBJ1-2, the V gene TRBV3-1 (or the pseudogene TRBV3-2); 7 positions agree with TRBD1. CDR1 is LGHDT, CDR2 YNNKEL, per germline (reference sequence). V shed 3 bases and J 7 bases; nucleotides not matched to a gene: 5. This CDR3 region has 13 residues. The CDR3 DNA reads as TGTGCCAGCAGCCAGGAAAACAGGGGTGGCTACACCTTC. It specifies CASSQENRGGYTF.

This chain connects TRBV30 to TRBJ2-1; tentatively, D is TRBD2 (6 bases). V dropped 2 bases and J dropped 9 bases, with 23 bases sitting between them. This CDR3 region has 16 residues. Germline V gene data show CDR1 as GTSNPN and CDR2 as SVGIG (reference sequence). The CDR3 nucleotides are TGTGCCTGGAGTCTTAACGTGGGACTTAAGTCTGGTGAGCAGTTCTTC. Translation gives CAWSLNVGLKSGEQFF.

This clone appeared a single time. This chain uses TRBV5-5 with TRBJ2-3; D possibly corresponds to TRBD2 (6 bases). V lost 0 bases to trimming and J lost 0 bases, with 17 bases between them. Germline CDR1 SGHKS, CDR2 YYEKEE (reference sequence). The CDR3 loop spans 18 amino acids. The CDR3 DNA reads TGTGCCAGCAGCTTGGGTTACGGGTACGGGGGTAGCACAGATACGCAGTATTTT. Its protein is CASSLGYGYGGSTDTQYF.

The chain has TRBV30 and TRBJ1-6; the D gene is possibly TRBD1 (5 bases). Germline V gene sequence: CDR1 GTSNPN, CDR2 SVGIG (reference sequence). There are 14 residues in the CDR3. V lost 0 bases and J 10 bases, leaving 13 bases between the germline ends. This CDR3 reads CAWSVGVSRSPLHF. DNA for the CDR3: TGTGCCTGGAGTGTAGGGGTTTCGCGATCACCCCTCCACTTT.

This clone showed up just a few times. The J gene is TRBJ1-4, the V gene TRBV5-1, with 9 bases that match TRBD1. The CDR3 totals 17 residues. Germline trimming cut 1 base from V and 10 bases from J; bases unmatched to any gene: 14. Per germline, CDR1 SGHRS and CDR2 YFSETQ. The CDR3: CASSLSLSGTGHAKLFF. CDR3 DNA sequence: TGCGCCAGCAGCTTGTCGTTATCCGGGACAGGGCATGCAAAACTGTTTTTT.